The clone carrying this T cell receptor (beta chain) was counted between two and nine times. Its specificity is not known. Via MiXCR, TCRdb re-called the 5' RACE reads, giving one row per CDR3 protein. The repertoire holds 150,000 to 200,000 distinct CDR3 sequences, with roughly 11% as singletons. The data derive from a study of T-cell memory formation after mild COVID-19. Study summary: Largely donor-specific sequence clusters came from two donors.

Notes on the study in general: Some responding clones appeared in pre-infection memory, suggesting cross-reactive memory joined. Later expanders leaned CD4+, whereas day 15 to 85 contracting clones were balanced CD4/CD8.

The CDR3 length is 16 residues. With V trimmed by 4 bases and J by 3 bases, 12 bases remained unmatched. Germline-derived CDR1 and CDR2 are SGDLS and YYNGEE. V gene TRBV9 combines with J gene TRBJ2-7; 8 positions agree with TRBD1. The sequenced material came from PBMCs or a T cell subset sorted from them (not recorded which). This receptor was obtained from a man aged 18 to 29 who had mild COVID-19 (a few samples of this study predate the infection). Cell type and time point are not known. CDR3 sequence: CASSRAGQGIGYEQYF. CDR3 nucleotides: TGTGCCAGCAGCCGCGCTGGACAGGGTATCGGCTACGAGCAGTACTTC.